Listed here is a single T cell receptor (beta chain). Its specificity is unknown. These data come from a study of graft-versus-host responses after intestinal transplantation. The wider study: Anti-thymocyte globulin served as induction for all recipients, who then took tacrolimus and steroids for about 3 years. Study-wide results and caveats: Ileal or blood samples showed some GvH clones first, and such clones were also found in recipient marrow.

Some clones are missing from TCRdb's copy, which holds only in-frame ones; the method was immunoSEQ multiplex PCR. The table includes 77,000 or so clones, approximately 90% detected once. The CDR3 consists of 13 residues. Germline V lookup: CDR1 WSHSY, CDR2 SAAADI. Trimming stripped 2 bases from V and 13 bases from J, with 18 bases between. The clonotype originates from a human patient who received an intestinal transplant, so some T cells may come from the graft donor. This chain links TRBV10-2 with TRBJ2-7; D tentatively fits TRBD1 or TRBD2 (5 bases each). The sample consisted of PBMCs, taken 98 days after intestinal transplantation. In DNA, the CDR3 is TGCGCCAGCAGTGAGATAGAAACACGGGACGGATACTTC. The encoded protein is CASSEIETRDGYF.